Detailed here is one T cell receptor (beta chain). Its antigen is currently unknown. This entry is derived from a study of cytomegalovirus exposure and HLA in healthy donors. Study-wide results and limits: No immune exposure information besides CMV serostatus was available.

The PCR had 60 Vbeta and 13 Jbeta primers. TCRdb's copy holds only in-frame clones and misses some; the assay was immunoSEQ multiplex PCR. Of some 60,000 clones in the sample, 70% to 90% are singletons; the top ten hold about 1.5%. Sequencing was done on a sample of PBMCs. The sequence was obtained from a man aged 18 to 29 in good health and CMV-seronegative.

The CDR3 here is CASSQAAGGETQYF. The DNA for the CDR3 is TGCGCCAGCAGCCAAGCGGCAGGGGGAGAGACCCAGTACTTC. The chain couples TRBV4-1 to TRBJ2-5; 7 positions match TRBD1. J lost 4 bases, V lost 1 base, and 3 bases had no gene match. Germline V gene sequence: CDR1 MGHRA, CDR2 YSYEKL. This CDR3 region has 14 residues.